This T cell receptor (beta chain) comes out of a study of blood T cell repertoires in COVID-19. Allocation to cohorts depended on clinical history reported by the participants. The germline gives CDR1 DFQATT, CDR2 SNEGSKA (reference sequence). Trimming stripped 3 bases from V and 0 bases from J, with 12 bases between. This CDR3 region has 15 residues. Sequencing was performed with immunoSEQ multiplex PCR; in TCRdb, only in-frame clones are kept and a portion is missing. The table lists 250,000 to 350,000 clones, about nine tenths of them singletons, with 1% to 1.3% in the top ten. The source is a woman under 40 who had recovered from COVID-19. The sample was PBMCs or T cells enriched from blood (not recorded which). The genes are TRBV20-1 and TRBJ1-5; D is uncertain. The CDR3 protein is CSASLTRYSNQPQHF. Here the CDR3 DNA reads TGCAGTGCTAGTCTAACCCGTTATAGCAATCAGCCCCAGCATTTT.